This TCR beta chain derives from a study of identical twins (TCRdb year 2016). For the study in its entirety: To test whether fetal clonotypes persist, the study used deep sequencing on TCR alpha and beta repertoires from monozygotic twins, unrelated adults of various ages, and cord blood. To rule out contamination, the twin experiments were replicated at different times with different library preparation protocols. Results the study describes overall, beyond this receptor: Compared with coincidental sharing between unrelated individuals, out-of-frame TCR alpha sequences shared between twins had an excess of sequences with low generation probability. Invariant T cells such as MAIT and iNKT could partly confound zero-insertion analyses, though diverse VJ usage argued against this for most clonotypes. Fewer insertions were carried by abundant cord blood beta clonotypes, a similar but weaker trend appeared in young adult naive repertoires, and no such trend appeared in memory repertoires. In beta out-of-frame sequences, excess twin sharing was weaker, because having fewer shared sequences lowered the signal-to-noise ratio. Conclusions relied on cross-sectional statistical analysis, since the same donors could not be followed over many years. Out-of-frame TCR alpha sharing in monozygotic twins was systematically underestimated by recombination models, whereas sharing between unrelated individuals was in agreement with the recombination models.

Every donor was a healthy Caucasian. Regarding this clonotype: The antigen this receptor binds is unknown. Base-call qualities are not available, and no considerably larger clone is one nucleotide away.

Receptors were amplified or captured by 5' RACE. TCRdb lists the instrument as Illumina HiSeq 2000. A universal primer binding site was introduced by template switching, and a unique molecular identifier was present in the final cDNA, enabling accurate counting of TCR cDNA molecules. Specific primers in the conserved constant-segment region were used to synthesize first-strand cDNA for TCR alpha and beta chains. To control for contamination, every cDNA library carried two barcodes: a SMART-Mk sample barcode plus Illumina barcodes. TruSeq adapter sequences along with Illumina sample barcodes were introduced in two successive PCR steps. The Illumina HiSeq platform was used with custom primers to sequence TCR alpha and beta cDNA libraries. Under the source paper's analysis protocol: MiGEC was used to process raw reads and extract unique molecular identifiers, and MiXCR was used to find CDR3 positions. For each individual, recombination models were inferred using an EM algorithm with the repgenHMM and IGoR tools. The tcR package in R was used for shared clonotype analysis, with sharing normalized by the product of cloneset sizes. To study raw recombination free of thymic and clonal selection effects, out-of-frame nonproductive sequences were analyzed. TCRdb cleaned the public reads at Q25 with fastp, built clones with MiXCR and kept in-frame beta chains. Rows merge per CDR3 protein into single entries with the most common DNA and genes. Here the V and J calls rest on TCRdb's processing, not on the authors' analysis. Recorded for this sample are some 1,700,000 distinct CDR3 sequences; about 32% of them occurred a single time. The ten largest clones represent over 0.25% of the sample.

Germline trimming: 7 bases from V, 6 bases from J; junction bases outside gene matches: 12. CDR1 and CDR2 are read off the germline V gene as SQVTM and ANQGSEA. The CDR3 numbers 13 residues from cysteine through phenylalanine. Only the CDR3 DNA stays, 39 bases, in frame from base 1. This TCR was recovered from a newborn girl in good health. The source material was cord blood. Recombination connected TRBV29-1 to TRBJ2-7, and TRBD1 aligns with 7 junction nucleotides. CDR3 region: CSAVPGQYSEQYF. The DNA is TGCAGCGCGGTACCGGGACAGTACTCCGAGCAGTACTTC.